One and the same sample provided the 5 T cell receptor beta chains below, sequenced in a study of post-analysis software for immune sequencing data. Study results and limitations: Roughly five TRBV segments, including TRBV5-6, TRBV5-1 and TRBV20-1, were more frequent in patients than controls.

TCR beta cDNA libraries had unique molecular identifiers. TCRdb re-called the PCR reads through MiXCR, storing one row per CDR3 protein. This table holds around 500,000 distinct CDR3 sequences, approximately 34% found once. These TCRs' antigens remain unknown. Sequencing was performed on blood. These receptor sequences come from a girl aged 2 to 17 with multiple sclerosis.

CDR3 nucleotide sequence: TGTGCCAGCAGTGATCAGGGTACAGATACGCAGTATTTT. Translating gives CASSDQGTDTQYF. The genes are TRBV2 and TRBJ2-3, with D possibly matching TRBD1 (5 bases). Germline V gene sequence: CDR1 SNHLY, CDR2 FYNNEI. The ends were cut back, 3 bases at V and 3 bases at J, with 7 bases in the middle. This CDR3 region has 13 residues.

On this clonotype: At one end the junction does not follow the germline gene, possibly because of a read error. This rearrangement joins TRBV20-1 to TRBJ2-4; 8 bases map to TRBD2. TRBJ2-7 matches the DNA end more closely, so the J call is doubtful. Germline CDR1 reads DFQATT; CDR2 reads SNEGSKA (reference sequence). There are 15 residues in the CDR3. CDR3 region: CSAEQPGGASNEQYF. CDR3 bases: TGCAGTGCTGAACAGCCGGGGGGGGCCTCCAACGAGCAGTACTTC.

The chain combines TRBV5-1 with TRBJ1-1; TRBD1 aligns across 8 bases. Germline loops: CDR1 SGHRS, CDR2 YFSETQ. The CDR3 loop spans 14 amino acids. Trimming at V came to 7 bases and at J to 3 bases, leaving 8 bases not matched to a gene. In nucleotides, the CDR3 is TGCGCCAGCGGCTACAGGGGGGAGGACACTGAAGCTTTCTTT. Protein sequence: CASGYRGEDTEAFF.

This clonotype was seen only a few times. The gene calls are TRBV5-1 and TRBJ2-4; maybe TRBD2 (5 bases). CDR3 length: 19 amino acids. V lost 2 bases to trimming and J lost 0 bases, with 21 bases between them. Germline loops: CDR1 SGHRS, CDR2 YFSETQ. CDR3 DNA sequence: TGCGCCAGCAGCTTCACTAGTCCTGGGTTGGGATTAGCCAAAAACATTCAGTACTTC. This gives the protein CASSFTSPGLGLAKNIQYF.

J is TRBJ2-4 and V is TRBV20-1; 16 bases agree with TRBD2. Germline CDR1 is DFQATT and CDR2 is SNEGSKA (reference sequence). This CDR3 comprises 17 residues. V dropped 5 bases and J dropped 8; count of bases not matched to a gene: 12. This CDR3 is CSAGPGTSGGGRDIQYF. The CDR3 DNA follows: TGCAGTGCTGGCCCTGGGACTAGCGGGGGGGGTAGGGACATTCAGTACTTC.